This TCR beta chain was captured in a study of low-dose radiotherapy and immunotherapy resistance in tumors. At the level of the study: Treatment of Cohort 2 consisted of 1 Gy per fraction every two weeks, amounting to 13 Gy over 26 weeks. One day before radiation and immunotherapy, intravenous cyclophosphamide 200 mg/m2 was administered, with this repeated every two weeks.

This CDR3 region has 14 residues. V shed 7 bases, J shed 2 bases, and the junction held 8 bases outside the gene matches. CDR1 is SNHLY and CDR2 is FYNNEI in the germline V gene. The sample holds many counts of this clonotype. Time point reported: after trial treatment. Indicated treatment: LDRT plus nivolumab, ipilimumab, low-dose cyclophosphamide and aspirin (RACIN trial). The donors' regimen was nivolumab, ipilimumab, aspirin, low-dose cyclophosphamide and low-dose radiotherapy. TRAV- and TRBV-specific primers, spanning alpha and beta chains, primed first-strand cDNA. Over roughly 19 PCR cycles, TCRs were amplified from a constant-region primer and V-primer adapter. TCRdb reanalysed the reads using MiXCR and keeps one entry per CDR3 protein. This sample has about 97,000 distinct CDR3 sequences, with less than 25% found just once.

V usage is TRBV2 and J usage is TRBJ2-7; 7 bases line up with TRBD1. The source of this sequence is a male donor with prostate cancer. The sample here was PBMCs, taken after low-dose radiotherapy plus immunotherapy. The CDR3 region has the DNA TGTGCCAGCAACCTACAGGGGAAGGCCTACGAGCAGTACTTC. The encoded protein is CASNLQGKAYEQYF.